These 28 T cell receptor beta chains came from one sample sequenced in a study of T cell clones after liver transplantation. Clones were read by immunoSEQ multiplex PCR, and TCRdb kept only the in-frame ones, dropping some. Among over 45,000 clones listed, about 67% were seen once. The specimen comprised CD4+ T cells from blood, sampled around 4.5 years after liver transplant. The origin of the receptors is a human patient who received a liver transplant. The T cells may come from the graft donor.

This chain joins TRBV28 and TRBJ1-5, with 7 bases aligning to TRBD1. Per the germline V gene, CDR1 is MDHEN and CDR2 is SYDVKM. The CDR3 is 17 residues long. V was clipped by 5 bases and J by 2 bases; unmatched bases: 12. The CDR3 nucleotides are TGTGCCAGCAGTACCCCACTTCAGGGGGATCGCAATCAGCCCCAGCATTTT. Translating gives CASSTPLQGDRNQPQHF. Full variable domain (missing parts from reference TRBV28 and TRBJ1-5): DVKVTQSSRYLVKRTGEKVFLECVQDMDHENMFWYRQDPGLGLRLIYFSYDVKMKEKGDIPEGYSVSREKKERFSLILESASTNQTSMYLCASSTPLQGDRNQPQHFGDGTRLSIL.

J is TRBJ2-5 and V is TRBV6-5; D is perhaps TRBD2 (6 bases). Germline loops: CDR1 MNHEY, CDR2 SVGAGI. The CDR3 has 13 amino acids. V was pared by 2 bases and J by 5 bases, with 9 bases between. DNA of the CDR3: TGTGCCAGCAGTTACGGAGGGGAGGAGACCCAGTACTTC. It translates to CASSYGGEETQYF.

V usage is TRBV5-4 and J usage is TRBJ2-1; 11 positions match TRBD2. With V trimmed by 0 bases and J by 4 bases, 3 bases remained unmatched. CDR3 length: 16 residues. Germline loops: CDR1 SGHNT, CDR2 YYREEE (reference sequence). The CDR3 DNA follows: TGTGCCAGCAGCTTGGGCACTAGCGGGAGTTACAATGAGCAGTTCTTC. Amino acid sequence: CASSLGTSGSYNEQFF.

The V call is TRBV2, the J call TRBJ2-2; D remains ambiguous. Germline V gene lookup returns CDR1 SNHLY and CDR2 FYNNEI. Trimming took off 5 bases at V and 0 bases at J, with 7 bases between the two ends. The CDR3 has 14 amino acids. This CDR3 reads CASSLRSNTGELFF. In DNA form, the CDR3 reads TGTGCCAGCAGTCTCCGGTCGAACACCGGGGAGCTGTTTTTT.

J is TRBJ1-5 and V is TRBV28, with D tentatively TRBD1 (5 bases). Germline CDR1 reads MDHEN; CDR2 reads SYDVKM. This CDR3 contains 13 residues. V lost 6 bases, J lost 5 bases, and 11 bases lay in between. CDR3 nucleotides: TGTGCCAGCAGGGCAGGGCCTTATCAGCCCCAGCATTTT. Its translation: CASRAGPYQPQHF. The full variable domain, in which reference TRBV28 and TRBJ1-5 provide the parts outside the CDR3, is DVKVTQSSRYLVKRTGEKVFLECVQDMDHENMFWYRQDPGLGLRLIYFSYDVKMKEKGDIPEGYSVSREKKERFSLILESASTNQTSMYLCASRAGPYQPQHFGDGTRLSIL.

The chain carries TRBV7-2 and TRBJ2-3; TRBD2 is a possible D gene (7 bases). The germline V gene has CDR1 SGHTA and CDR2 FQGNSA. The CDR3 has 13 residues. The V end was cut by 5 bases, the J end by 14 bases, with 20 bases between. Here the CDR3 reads CASSPQRDNSPYF. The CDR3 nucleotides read TGTGCCAGCAGCCCCCAGCGGGACAACTCTCCGTATTTT.

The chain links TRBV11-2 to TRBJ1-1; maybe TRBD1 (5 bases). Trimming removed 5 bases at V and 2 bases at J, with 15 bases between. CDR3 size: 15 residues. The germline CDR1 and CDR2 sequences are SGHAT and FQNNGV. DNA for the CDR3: TGTGCCAGCAGCAGGAGGAGAGGGGAAAACACTGAAGCTTTCTTT. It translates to CASSRRRGENTEAFF.

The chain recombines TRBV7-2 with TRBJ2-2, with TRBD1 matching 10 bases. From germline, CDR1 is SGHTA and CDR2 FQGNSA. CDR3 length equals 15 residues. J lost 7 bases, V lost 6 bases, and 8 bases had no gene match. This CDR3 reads CASRPPGQGYGELFF. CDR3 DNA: TGTGCCAGCAGACCTCCGGGACAGGGGTACGGGGAGCTGTTTTTT.

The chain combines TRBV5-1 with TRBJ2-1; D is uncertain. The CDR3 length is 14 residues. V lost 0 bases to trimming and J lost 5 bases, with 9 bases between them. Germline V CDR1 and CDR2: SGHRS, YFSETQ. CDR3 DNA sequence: TGCGCCAGCAGCTTGGTTTGGTCCGACAATGAGCAGTTCTTC. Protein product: CASSLVWSDNEQFF. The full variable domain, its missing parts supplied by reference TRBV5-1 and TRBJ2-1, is KAGVTQTPRYLIKTRGQQVTLSCSPISGHRSVSWYQQTPGQGLQFLFEYFSETQRNKGNFPGRFSGRQFSNSRSEMNVSTLELGDSALYLCASSLVWSDNEQFFGPGTRLTVL.

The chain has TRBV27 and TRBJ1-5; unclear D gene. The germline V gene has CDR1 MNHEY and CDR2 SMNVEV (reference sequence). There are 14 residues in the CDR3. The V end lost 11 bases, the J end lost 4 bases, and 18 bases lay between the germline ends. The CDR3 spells CAPQNPVENQPQHF. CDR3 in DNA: TGTGCCCCCCAGAACCCAGTAGAAAATCAGCCCCAGCATTTT.

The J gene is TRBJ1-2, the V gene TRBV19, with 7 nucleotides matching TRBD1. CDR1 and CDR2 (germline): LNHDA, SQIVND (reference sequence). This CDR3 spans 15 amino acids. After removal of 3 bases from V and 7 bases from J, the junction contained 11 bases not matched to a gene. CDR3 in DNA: TGTGCCAGTAGTATGATGGACAGGAAAGCAGGTGGCTACACCTTC. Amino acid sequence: CASSMMDRKAGGYTF.

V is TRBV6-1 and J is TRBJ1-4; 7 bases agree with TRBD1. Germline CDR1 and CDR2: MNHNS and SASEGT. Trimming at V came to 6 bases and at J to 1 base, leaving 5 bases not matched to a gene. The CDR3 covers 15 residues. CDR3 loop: CASRRQGVTNEKLFF. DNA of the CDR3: TGTGCCAGCAGGCGGCAGGGGGTAACTAATGAAAAACTGTTTTTT.

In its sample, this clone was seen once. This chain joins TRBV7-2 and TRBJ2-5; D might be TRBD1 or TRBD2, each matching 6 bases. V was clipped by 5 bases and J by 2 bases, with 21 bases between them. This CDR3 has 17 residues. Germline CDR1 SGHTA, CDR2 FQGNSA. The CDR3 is CASSPTARGARQETQYF. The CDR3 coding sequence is TGTGCCAGCAGCCCCACCGCGAGGGGGGCGCGACAAGAGACCCAGTACTTC.

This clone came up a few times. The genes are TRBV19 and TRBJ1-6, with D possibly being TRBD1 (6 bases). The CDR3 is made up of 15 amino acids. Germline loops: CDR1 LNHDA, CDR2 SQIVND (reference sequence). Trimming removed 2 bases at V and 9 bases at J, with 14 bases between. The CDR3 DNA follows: TGTGCCAGTAGTATACGGGGGCGCGACGGTTCACCCCTCCACTTT. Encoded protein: CASSIRGRDGSPLHF. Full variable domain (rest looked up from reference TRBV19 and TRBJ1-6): DGGITQSPKYLFRKEGQNVTLSCEQNLNHDAMYWYRQDPGQGLRLIYYSQIVNDFQKGDIAEGYSVSREKKESFPLTVTSAQKNPTAFYLCASSIRGRDGSPLHFGNGTRLTVT.

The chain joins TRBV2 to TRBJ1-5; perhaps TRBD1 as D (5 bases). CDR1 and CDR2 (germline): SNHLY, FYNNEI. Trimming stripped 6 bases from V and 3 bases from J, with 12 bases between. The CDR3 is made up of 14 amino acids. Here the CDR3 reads CASRGLTVNQPQHF. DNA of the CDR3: TGTGCCAGCAGGGGATTGACAGTCAATCAGCCCCAGCATTTT.

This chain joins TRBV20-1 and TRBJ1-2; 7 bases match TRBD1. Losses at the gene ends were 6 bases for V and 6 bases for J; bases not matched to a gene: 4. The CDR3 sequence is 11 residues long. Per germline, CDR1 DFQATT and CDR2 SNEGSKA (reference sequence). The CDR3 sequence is CSAQGGNGYTF. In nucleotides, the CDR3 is TGCAGTGCCCAGGGGGGGAATGGCTACACCTTC.

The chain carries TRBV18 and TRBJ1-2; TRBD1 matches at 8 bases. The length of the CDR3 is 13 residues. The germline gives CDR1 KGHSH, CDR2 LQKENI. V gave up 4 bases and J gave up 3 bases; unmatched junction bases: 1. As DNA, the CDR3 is TGTGCCAGCTCACTGGGACAGGACTATGGCTACACCTTC. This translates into CASSLGQDYGYTF.

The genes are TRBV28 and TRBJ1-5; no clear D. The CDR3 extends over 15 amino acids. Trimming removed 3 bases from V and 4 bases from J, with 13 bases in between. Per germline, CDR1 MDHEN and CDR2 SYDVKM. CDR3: CASSFNLGGNQPQHF. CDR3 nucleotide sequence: TGTGCCAGCAGTTTTAATTTGGGAGGTAATCAGCCCCAGCATTTT.

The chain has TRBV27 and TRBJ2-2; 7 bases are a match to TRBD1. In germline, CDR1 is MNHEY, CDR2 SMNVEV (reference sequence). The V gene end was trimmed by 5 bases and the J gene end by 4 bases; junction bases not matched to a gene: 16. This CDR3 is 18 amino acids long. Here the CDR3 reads CASSPRPRQGLGTGELFF. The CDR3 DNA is TGTGCCAGCAGTCCCCGTCCCCGACAGGGCTTAGGCACCGGGGAGCTGTTTTTT.

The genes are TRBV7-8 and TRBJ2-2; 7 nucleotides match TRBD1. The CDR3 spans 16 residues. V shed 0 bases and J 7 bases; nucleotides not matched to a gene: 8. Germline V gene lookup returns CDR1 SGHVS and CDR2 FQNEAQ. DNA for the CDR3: TGTGCCAGCAGCTTAGCTCCCAGGGGGTGGATCGGGGAGCTGTTTTTT. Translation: CASSLAPRGWIGELFF.

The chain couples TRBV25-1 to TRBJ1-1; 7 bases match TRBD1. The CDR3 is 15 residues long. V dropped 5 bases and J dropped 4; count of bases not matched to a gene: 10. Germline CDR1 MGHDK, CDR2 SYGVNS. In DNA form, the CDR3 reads TGTGCCAGCAGTCCAGCCAGGGGGGAACCCACTGAAGCTTTCTTT. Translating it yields CASSPARGEPTEAFF.

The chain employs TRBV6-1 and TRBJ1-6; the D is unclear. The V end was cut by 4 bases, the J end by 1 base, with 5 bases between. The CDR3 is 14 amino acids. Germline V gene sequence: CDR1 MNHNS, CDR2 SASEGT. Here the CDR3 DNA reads TGTGCCAGCAGTGGAAGATCCTATAATTCACCCCTCCACTTT. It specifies CASSGRSYNSPLHF.

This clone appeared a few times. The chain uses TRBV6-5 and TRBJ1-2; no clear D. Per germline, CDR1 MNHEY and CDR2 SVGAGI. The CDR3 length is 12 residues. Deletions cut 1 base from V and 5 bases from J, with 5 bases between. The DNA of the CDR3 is TGTGCCAGCAGTTACTTGGGATATGGCTACACCTTC. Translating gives CASSYLGYGYTF.

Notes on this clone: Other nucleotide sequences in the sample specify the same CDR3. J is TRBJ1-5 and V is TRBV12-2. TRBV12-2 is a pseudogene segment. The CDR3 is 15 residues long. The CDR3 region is CASRLWADSNQPQHF. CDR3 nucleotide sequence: TGTGCAAGTCGCTTATGGGCCGATAGCAATCAGCCCCAACATTTT.

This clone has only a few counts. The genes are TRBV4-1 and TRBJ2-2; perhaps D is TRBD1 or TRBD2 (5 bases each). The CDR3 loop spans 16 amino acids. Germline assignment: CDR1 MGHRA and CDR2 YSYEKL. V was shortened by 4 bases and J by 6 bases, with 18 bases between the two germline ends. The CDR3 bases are TGCGCCAGCAGCCCCCCTCTTCTGGGGGTGGCCGGGGAGCTGTTTTTT. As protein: CASSPPLLGVAGELFF.

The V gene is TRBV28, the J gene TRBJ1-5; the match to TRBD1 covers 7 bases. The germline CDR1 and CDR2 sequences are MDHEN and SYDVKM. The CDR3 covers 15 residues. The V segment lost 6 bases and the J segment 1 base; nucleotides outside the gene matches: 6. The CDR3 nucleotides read TGTGCCAGCAGACAGGGGAAATTGAGCAATCAGCCCCAGCATTTT. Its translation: CASRQGKLSNQPQHF.

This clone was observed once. The CDR3 here is CASSDRNYGYTF. The DNA for the CDR3 is TGTGCCAGCAGTGACAGGAACTATGGCTACACCTTC. The J gene is TRBJ1-2, the V gene TRBV28, with D possibly TRBD1 on 6 matching bases. The CDR3 consists of 12 residues. Germline V gene sequence: CDR1 MDHEN, CDR2 SYDVKM. V shed 5 bases and J shed 2 bases, with 6 bases lying between them.

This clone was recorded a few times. CDR3 protein: CASSLNLPPTYEQYF. In nucleotides, the CDR3 is TGTGCCAGCAGTTTAAACCTCCCCCCGACCTACGAGCAGTACTTC. The chain carries TRBV28 and TRBJ2-7; D is unclear. Germline V gene data show CDR1 as MDHEN and CDR2 as SYDVKM. The CDR3 has 15 amino acids. V was pared by 2 bases and J by 2 bases, with 13 bases between.